This entry features one T cell receptor beta chain sequence. Its matching antigen is unknown. Per germline, CDR1 SQVTM and CDR2 ANQGSEA. The CDR3 contains 13 residues. This sample is drawn from a study of CD8+ T cells in alopecia areata. Cell sorting was applied to PBMCs, and CD4+ and CD8+ T cells were collected. Following RNA extraction, reverse transcription yielded cDNA that acted as the sequencing template. Libraries were prepared by immunoSEQ multiplex PCR; TCRdb keeps only in-frame clonotypes and omits some of them. This sample has under 150,000 clones, with approximately 65% found just once. Findings of the study overall: When scalp samples are sequenced, resident alphabeta T cells of normal skin are also captured. Among patients, TCR sharing was less clear than in mice, a difference possibly due in part to HLA diversity in the patient population.

The TCR originated in a human donor in good health. The V and J genes are TRBV29-1 and TRBJ2-5; no firm D call. The end of the DNA fits TRBJ2-7 better, so the J call may be wrong. The source material was CD8+ T cells sorted from blood. The CDR3 region is CSVESADSYEQYF. In DNA form, the CDR3 reads TGCAGCGTTGAGTCAGCAGACTCCTACGAGCAGTACTTC.